Each of the 6 T cell receptor beta chains below was sequenced from the same sample in a study of blood T cell repertoires in COVID-19 (dated by TCRdb to 2020 to 2021). The library was built by means of the immunoSEQ multiplex PCR assay. Imported from immuneACCESS, the table was reduced by TCRdb to in-frame sequences with V and J called. These copies leave out some clones; in studies compared against another copy, an unresolved V gene accounts for under half, and the cause of the remainder is not known. The table for this sample lists approximately 230,000 clones; about 86% of them were counted only once. The ten largest clones add up to about 9% of the sample. The sequenced material came from peripheral blood. The receptors derive from a man older than 75 with acute or convalescent COVID-19.

The chain employs TRBV5-1 and TRBJ1-2; D possibly corresponds to TRBD1 (6 bases). The CDR3 spans 13 residues. Germline CDR1 reads SGHRS; CDR2 reads YFSETQ. Trimming removed 3 bases at V and 2 bases at J, with 8 bases between. DNA of the CDR3: TGCGCCAGCAGCTCCGGACAGAACTATGGCTACACCTTC. Amino acid sequence: CASSSGQNYGYTF.

CDR3 DNA sequence: TGCGCCAGCAGCTCCAGCCTGGACAGGGCAACAACTAATGAAAAACTGTTTTTT. This sequence encodes CASSSSLDRATTNEKLFF. This rearrangement joins TRBV5-1 to TRBJ1-4; TRBD1 matches 8 bases. This CDR3 has 18 residues. The germline V gene encodes CDR1 SGHRS and CDR2 YFSETQ. V dropped 3 bases and J dropped 0; count of bases not matched to a gene: 10.

The chain links TRBV19 to TRBJ1-2; tentatively, D is TRBD1 (6 bases). V lost 2 bases to trimming and J lost 4 bases, with 14 bases between them. CDR1 is LNHDA and CDR2 is SQIVND in the germline V gene (reference sequence). The CDR3 contains 15 residues. CDR3 loop: CASSIKQGSGYGYTF. DNA of the CDR3: TGTGCCAGTAGTATAAAACAGGGTTCAGGCTATGGCTACACCTTC. Together with reference TRBV19 and TRBJ1-2, the CDR3 gives the full variable domain: DGGITQSPKYLFRKEGQNVTLSCEQNLNHDAMYWYRQDPGQGLRLIYYSQIVNDFQKGDIAEGYSVSREKKESFPLTVTSAQKNPTAFYLCASSIKQGSGYGYTFGSGTRLTVV.

The chain employs TRBV19 and TRBJ1-5; TRBD1 might be the D (5 bases). Trimming took 4 bases from V and 3 from J, leaving 10 bases between them. The CDR3 extends over 14 amino acids. From germline, CDR1 is LNHDA and CDR2 SQIVND (reference sequence). The CDR3 DNA sequence: TGTGCCAGTAGTACCCCAGGGTTCAATCAGCCCCAGCATTTT. Its protein product is CASSTPGFNQPQHF.

The V call is TRBV19, the J call TRBJ1-3, with TRBD1 matching over 8 bases. With 6 bases clipped from V and 3 bases from J, the junction kept 10 bases outside the gene matches. The length of the CDR3 is 16 residues. Germline-derived CDR1 and CDR2 are LNHDA and SQIVND (reference sequence). The CDR3, as DNA: TGTGCCAGTAGCGTCCGCAGGGGGCAGCTTGGAAACACCATATATTTT. Encoded protein: CASSVRRGQLGNTIYF.

The chain combines TRBV5-1 with TRBJ1-4, with 9 bases lining up with TRBD1. V lost 7 bases and J lost 8; bases outside the gene matches: 9. The CDR3 is made up of 14 amino acids. CDR1 and CDR2 from the germline V gene are SGHRS and YFSETQ. The CDR3 sequence is CASGPTGGREKLFF. The CDR3 DNA reads TGCGCCAGCGGTCCGACAGGGGGACGGGAAAAACTGTTTTTT.